This TCR beta chain was identified during a study of liver allograft versus peripheral blood T cells. Across the whole study: The study compared liver allograft T cell receptor repertoires against peripheral blood repertoires of liver transplant recipients. Overall study results and limits: In liver allografts, T cell receptor repertoires reportedly differed from the repertoires found in peripheral blood.

CDR3 length: 15 amino acids. The germline V gene encodes CDR1 MNHNS and CDR2 SASEGT. With 0 bases removed from V and 4 bases from J, the gap between germline ends came to 13 bases. By sample fraction, this clonotype is medium-sized. Antigen specificity is unknown. TCRdb independently ran MiXCR on the reads; one entry per CDR3 protein. The profile shows roughly 7,500 distinct CDR3 sequences, about 18% of them singletons. The TCR was taken from a human patient who had a liver transplant. Part of the T cell pool may stem from the graft donor. J is TRBJ2-7 and V is TRBV6-1; D is unclear. CDR3 DNA sequence: TGTGCCAGCAGTGAAGCAGGCGCAGGAGAGTACGAGCAGTACTTC. It specifies CASSEAGAGEYEQYF.